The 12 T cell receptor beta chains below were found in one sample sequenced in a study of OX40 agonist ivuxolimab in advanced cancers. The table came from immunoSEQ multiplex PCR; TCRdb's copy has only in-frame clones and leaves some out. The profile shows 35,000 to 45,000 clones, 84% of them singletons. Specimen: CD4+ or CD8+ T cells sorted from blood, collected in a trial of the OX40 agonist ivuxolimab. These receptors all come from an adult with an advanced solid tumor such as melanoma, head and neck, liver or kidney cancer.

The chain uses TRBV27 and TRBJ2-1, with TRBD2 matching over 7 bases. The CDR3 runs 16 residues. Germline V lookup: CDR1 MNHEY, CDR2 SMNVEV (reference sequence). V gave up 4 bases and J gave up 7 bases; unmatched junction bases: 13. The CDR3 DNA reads TGTGCCAGCAGTTCCCCCCGGCGCGGGAGTTGGAATGAGCAGTTCTTC. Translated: CASSSPRRGSWNEQFF.

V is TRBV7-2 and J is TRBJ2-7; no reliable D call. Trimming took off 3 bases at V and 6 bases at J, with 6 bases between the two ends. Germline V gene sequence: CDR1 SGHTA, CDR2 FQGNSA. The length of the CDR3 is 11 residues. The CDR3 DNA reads TGTGCCAGCAGCTTTGGCCTCGAGCAGTACTTC. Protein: CASSFGLEQYF.

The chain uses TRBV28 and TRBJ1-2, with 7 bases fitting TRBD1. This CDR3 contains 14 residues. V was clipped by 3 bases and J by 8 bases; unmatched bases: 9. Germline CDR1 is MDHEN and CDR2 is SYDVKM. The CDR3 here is CASSFGGGATGYTF. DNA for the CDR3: TGTGCCAGCAGTTTTGGAGGGGGCGCGACGGGCTACACCTTC.

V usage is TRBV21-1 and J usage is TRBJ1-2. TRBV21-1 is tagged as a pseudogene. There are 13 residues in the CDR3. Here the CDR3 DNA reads TGTGCCAGCAGCAAGGGGGGTACCTATGGCTACACCTTC. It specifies CASSKGGTYGYTF.

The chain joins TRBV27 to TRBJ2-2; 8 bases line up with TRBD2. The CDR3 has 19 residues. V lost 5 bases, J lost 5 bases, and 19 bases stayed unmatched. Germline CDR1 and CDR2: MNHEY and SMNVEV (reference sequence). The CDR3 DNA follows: TGTGCCAGCAGTAACGGGGGGGGGAGGAGGGGAGTGGCGACCGGGGAGCTGTTTTTT. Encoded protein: CASSNGGGRRGVATGELFF.

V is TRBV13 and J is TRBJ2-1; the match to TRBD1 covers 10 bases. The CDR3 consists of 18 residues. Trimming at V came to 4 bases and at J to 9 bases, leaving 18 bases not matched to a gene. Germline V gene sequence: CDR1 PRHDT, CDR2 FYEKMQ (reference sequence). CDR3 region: CASSYSGTGDLGISEQFF. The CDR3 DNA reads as TGTGCCAGCAGCTACAGCGGGACAGGGGACCTTGGAATTTCTGAGCAGTTCTTC.

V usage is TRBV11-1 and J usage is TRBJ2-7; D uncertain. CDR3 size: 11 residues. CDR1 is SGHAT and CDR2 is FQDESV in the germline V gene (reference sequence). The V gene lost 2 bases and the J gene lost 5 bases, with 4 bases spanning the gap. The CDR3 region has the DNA TGTGCCAGCAGCTTACGAAACGAGCAGTACTTC. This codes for CASSLRNEQYF. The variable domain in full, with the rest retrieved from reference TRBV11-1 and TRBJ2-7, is EAEVAQSPRYKITEKSQAVAFWCDPISGHATLYWYRQILGQGPELLVQFQDESVVDDSQLPKDRFSAERLKGVDSTLKIQPAELGDSAMYLCASSLRNEQYFGPGTRLTVT.

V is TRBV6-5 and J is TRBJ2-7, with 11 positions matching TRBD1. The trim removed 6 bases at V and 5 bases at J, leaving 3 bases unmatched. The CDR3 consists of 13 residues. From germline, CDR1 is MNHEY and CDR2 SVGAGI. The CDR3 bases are TGTGCCAGCAGGCCGGGACAGGGGGACGAGCAGTACTTC. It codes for CASRPGQGDEQYF.

CDR3 nucleotide sequence: TGTGCCAGCAGTTACTTAGGAGGGGGCAACGAGCAGTACTTC. Protein sequence: CASSYLGGGNEQYF. The rearrangement uses TRBV6-5 and TRBJ2-7; a weak D match, TRBD1 (7 bases). Trimming took 1 base from V and 5 from J, leaving 12 bases between them. CDR1 is MNHEY and CDR2 is SVGAGI in the germline V gene. The CDR3 runs 14 residues.

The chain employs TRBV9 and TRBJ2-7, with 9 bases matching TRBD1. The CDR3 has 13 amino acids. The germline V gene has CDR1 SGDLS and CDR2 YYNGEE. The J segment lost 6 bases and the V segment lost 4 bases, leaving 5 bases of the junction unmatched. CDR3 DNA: TGTGCCAGCAGCCTCGGGACAGGGAGCGAGCAGTACTTC. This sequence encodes CASSLGTGSEQYF.

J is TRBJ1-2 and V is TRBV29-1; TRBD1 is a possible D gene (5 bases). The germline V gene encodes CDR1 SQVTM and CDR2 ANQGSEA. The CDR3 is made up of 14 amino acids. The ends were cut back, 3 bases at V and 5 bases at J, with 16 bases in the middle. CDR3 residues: CSVEEAGTPYGYTF. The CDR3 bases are TGCAGCGTTGAGGAAGCCGGGACTCCATATGGCTACACCTTC. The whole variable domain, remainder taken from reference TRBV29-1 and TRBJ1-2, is SAVISQKPSRDICQRGTSLTIQCQVDSQVTMMFWYRQQPGQSLTLIATANQGSEATYESGFVIDKFPISRPNLTFSTLTVSNMSPEDSSIYLCSVEEAGTPYGYTFGSGTRLTVV.

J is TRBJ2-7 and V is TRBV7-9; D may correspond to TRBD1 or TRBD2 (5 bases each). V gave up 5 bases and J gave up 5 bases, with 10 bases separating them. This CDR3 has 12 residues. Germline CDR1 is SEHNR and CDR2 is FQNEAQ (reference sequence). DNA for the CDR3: TGTGCCAGCAGCCATCCGGGACACGAGCAGTACTTC. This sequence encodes CASSHPGHEQYF.